A selection of T cell receptor beta chains follows, all from one sample in a study of blood T cells in healthy people across ages. TCRdb reprocessed the 5' RACE reads via MiXCR and lists one record per CDR3 protein. Here the sample spans about 580,000 distinct CDR3 sequences, about 45% being singletons. Sequenced input: blood. These receptors all stem from a man older than 75 in good health. CDR3s leave out the opening cysteine and the closing phenylalanine or tryptophan.

J gene: TRBJ2-3; V gene: TRBV7-2; CDR3 protein: ASSERDFPTDTQY
J gene: TRBJ2-7; V gene: TRBV12-3/TRBV12-4; CDR3 protein: VSSLVYEQY
J gene: TRBJ2-2; V gene: TRBV5-4; CDR3 protein: ASSSLTGELF
J gene: TRBJ1-1; V gene: TRBV6-5; CDR3 protein: ASTEGGLNTEAF
J gene: TRBJ1-2; V gene: TRBV7-2; CDR3 protein: ASSPQGQDRSGYT
J gene: TRBJ2-2; V gene: TRBV10-3; CDR3 protein: AISSPDSREDTGELF
J gene: TRBJ1-2; V gene: TRBV29-1; CDR3 protein: SVTLGSGGYGYT
J gene: -; V gene: TRBV6-6; CDR3 protein: ASSYPFSGGSCEQY
J gene: TRBJ2-3; V gene: TRBV20-1; CDR3 protein: SAQRGPSTDTQY
J gene: TRBJ2-7; V gene: TRBV27; CDR3 protein: ASSPRGPGYEQY
J gene: TRBJ2-5; V gene: TRBV25-1; CDR3 protein: ASRQTGAESRQY
J gene: TRBJ2-5; V gene: TRBV9; CDR3 protein: ASSAEVGEQY
J gene: TRBJ2-3; V gene: TRBV6-6; CDR3 protein: ASSYRGSQPGTDTQY
J gene: TRBJ1-4; V gene: TRBV20-1; CDR3 protein: SARDPSTNEKLF
J gene: -; V gene: TRBV6-2/TRBV6-3; CDR3 protein: ASSYGRGLITETQY
J gene: TRBJ2-7; V gene: TRBV20-1; CDR3 protein: SARILGPSAYEQY
J gene: TRBJ1-6; V gene: TRBV6-1; CDR3 protein: ASSLFYGGSSYNSPLH
J gene: TRBJ2-1; V gene: TRBV5-1; CDR3 protein: ASSPVAGGPYNEQF
J gene: TRBJ1-5; V gene: TRBV29-1; CDR3 protein: SVTTGNNQPQH
J gene: TRBJ2-7; V gene: TRBV6-2/TRBV6-3; CDR3 protein: ASNLAASYEQY
J gene: TRBJ2-5; V gene: TRBV10-3; CDR3 protein: AISWNLQETQY
J gene: TRBJ1-1; V gene: TRBV12-3/TRBV12-4; CDR3 protein: ASSWTANTEAF
J gene: TRBJ1-5; V gene: TRBV6-6; CDR3 protein: ASSLVYSNQPQH
J gene: TRBJ2-7; V gene: TRBV29-1; CDR3 protein: SVEQGPGNEQY
J gene: TRBJ1-1; V gene: TRBV6-5; CDR3 protein: ASSLQGEGTEAF
J gene: TRBJ2-2; V gene: TRBV9; CDR3 protein: ASSLPTGTPQEGSAGELF
J gene: TRBJ2-7; V gene: TRBV4-2; CDR3 protein: ASSQDGGYEQY
J gene: TRBJ2-7; V gene: TRBV27; CDR3 protein: ASSELPSSGNYEQY
J gene: TRBJ2-1; V gene: TRBV7-2; CDR3 protein: ASSLEARNNEQF
J gene: TRBJ2-4; V gene: TRBV20-1; CDR3 protein: SATEGGLKNIQY
J gene: TRBJ2-3; V gene: TRBV7-3; CDR3 protein: ASSLNANREDTQY
J gene: TRBJ2-7; V gene: TRBV20-1; CDR3 protein: SVLARVREQY
J gene: TRBJ1-4; V gene: TRBV18; CDR3 protein: ASSPKSLEKLF
J gene: TRBJ1-4; V gene: TRBV7-9; CDR3 protein: ASSGYGGANEKLF
J gene: TRBJ1-2; V gene: TRBV12-3/TRBV12-4; CDR3 protein: ASSPEGRAGYT
J gene: TRBJ1-5; V gene: TRBV20-1; CDR3 protein: SARVLGVNQPQH
J gene: TRBJ1-1; V gene: TRBV6-6; CDR3 protein: ASSDGQEGF
J gene: TRBJ2-2; V gene: TRBV7-2; CDR3 protein: ASSRDRVHTGELF
J gene: TRBJ1-1; V gene: TRBV5-1; CDR3 protein: ASSPETNTEAF
J gene: TRBJ1-1; V gene: TRBV29-1; CDR3 protein: SVLEAGGAF
J gene: TRBJ2-7; V gene: TRBV28; CDR3 protein: ASRDAVDWDEQY
J gene: TRBJ2-3; V gene: TRBV7-9; CDR3 protein: ASSTRQGGPSTDTQY
J gene: TRBJ2-7; V gene: TRBV7-9; CDR3 protein: ASSLLGQPHYEQY
J gene: TRBJ2-7; V gene: TRBV6-2/TRBV6-3; CDR3 protein: ASSDLGAYEQY